These T cell receptor beta chains were read from a single sample in a study of T cell clonotyping in hematopoietic cell transplantation. Using immunoSEQ multiplex PCR, the repertoire was profiled, and TCRdb retains in-frame clones only, with some absent. Among under 30,000 clones listed, roughly 80% were seen once. The sequencing here drew on peripheral blood mononuclear cells, taken before stem cell transplant. These receptors all come from a woman aged 25 to 45 with chronic myeloid leukemia. Some clones in this sample may be carry-over from other donors' samples. Both conserved end residues are trimmed from each CDR3. The D gene is left open where the match is weak. Clone size is given for some rows only: seen once, a few or many times, or a class if the clone is expanded.

v_call: TRBV13; d_call: .; j_call: TRBJ2-3; clone_size: .; cdr3_aa: ASSLGRTVLTDTQY
v_call: TRBV4-1; d_call: .; j_call: TRBJ2-5; clone_size: once; cdr3_aa: ASSHQGGGQETQY
v_call: TRBV30; d_call: TRBD1; j_call: TRBJ1-2; clone_size: .; cdr3_aa: AWGQGALANYGYT
v_call: TRBV19; d_call: TRBD2; j_call: TRBJ2-3; clone_size: .; cdr3_aa: ASSIRGGGSGAGHTQY
v_call: TRBV9; d_call: .; j_call: TRBJ1-2; clone_size: .; cdr3_aa: ASSRLDTNYGYT
v_call: TRBV4-3; d_call: .; j_call: TRBJ1-1; clone_size: few; cdr3_aa: ASSRGQLYTEAF
v_call: TRBV2; d_call: TRBD1; j_call: TRBJ2-7; clone_size: .; cdr3_aa: ASQKSRDRGQEQY
v_call: TRBV7-2; d_call: .; j_call: TRBJ2-7; clone_size: .; cdr3_aa: ASSPRGAGRGEQY
v_call: TRBV29-1; d_call: .; j_call: TRBJ2-2; clone_size: once; cdr3_aa: SVVDQTRRTGELF
v_call: TRBV14; d_call: TRBD1; j_call: TRBJ1-4; clone_size: .; cdr3_aa: ASSQDVGTGVGKLF
v_call: TRBV7-6; d_call: .; j_call: TRBJ2-7; clone_size: .; cdr3_aa: ASSPNWGSSYEQY
v_call: TRBV5-1; d_call: .; j_call: TRBJ1-6; clone_size: .; cdr3_aa: ASSLDSGANNSPLH
v_call: TRBV19; d_call: TRBD2; j_call: TRBJ2-5; clone_size: .; cdr3_aa: ASSITASGGKTQY
v_call: TRBV28; d_call: .; j_call: TRBJ2-3; clone_size: .; cdr3_aa: ASSLSGTQY
v_call: TRBV4-3; d_call: TRBD1; j_call: TRBJ1-2; clone_size: .; cdr3_aa: ASSQKGTGGHGYT
v_call: TRBV4-3; d_call: .; j_call: TRBJ1-1; clone_size: .; cdr3_aa: ASSQGGTVNTEAF
v_call: TRBV20-1; d_call: .; j_call: TRBJ1-2; clone_size: few; cdr3_aa: STDSYGYT
v_call: TRBV30; d_call: TRBD2; j_call: TRBJ2-7; clone_size: .; cdr3_aa: AWSKGGVGIEQY
v_call: TRBV4-1; d_call: TRBD2; j_call: TRBJ2-5; clone_size: .; cdr3_aa: ASSQVERGYRETQY
v_call: TRBV7-7; d_call: .; j_call: TRBJ2-2; clone_size: .; cdr3_aa: ASSLSGVTGELF
v_call: TRBV6-5; d_call: .; j_call: TRBJ2-7; clone_size: .; cdr3_aa: ASKGRYNSIYEQY
v_call: TRBV19; d_call: TRBD1; j_call: TRBJ1-5; clone_size: .; cdr3_aa: ASRTGQTNQPQH
v_call: TRBV28; d_call: .; j_call: TRBJ1-5; clone_size: once; cdr3_aa: ASSLLIRNQPQH
v_call: TRBV29-1; d_call: .; j_call: TRBJ1-1; clone_size: .; cdr3_aa: SVEQGAGTEAF
v_call: TRBV2; d_call: .; j_call: TRBJ2-3; clone_size: .; cdr3_aa: ASSPGGMVDTQY
v_call: TRBV4-3; d_call: TRBD2; j_call: TRBJ2-7; clone_size: once; cdr3_aa: ASSQDLAGGLLSYEQY
v_call: TRBV4-3; d_call: .; j_call: TRBJ1-5; clone_size: .; cdr3_aa: ASSQDGQSAGGQPQH
v_call: TRBV7-6; d_call: .; j_call: TRBJ1-1; clone_size: few; cdr3_aa: ASSLEQNTEAF
v_call: TRBV7-8; d_call: .; j_call: TRBJ2-5; clone_size: .; cdr3_aa: ASSLVHRVLEETQY
v_call: TRBV19; d_call: .; j_call: TRBJ2-7; clone_size: .; cdr3_aa: ASRGEEQY
v_call: TRBV6-4; d_call: .; j_call: TRBJ1-2; clone_size: .; cdr3_aa: ASSDEAGDPNYGYT
v_call: TRBV30; d_call: .; j_call: TRBJ1-3; clone_size: .; cdr3_aa: AWSPRQQGIQNTIY
v_call: TRBV30; d_call: .; j_call: TRBJ1-1; clone_size: once; cdr3_aa: AWSRSRGGTEAF
v_call: TRBV27; d_call: .; j_call: TRBJ2-1; clone_size: .; cdr3_aa: ASSPNVGGDNEQF
v_call: TRBV6-1; d_call: .; j_call: TRBJ1-5; clone_size: .; cdr3_aa: ASSEGMGNQPQH
v_call: TRBV5-4; d_call: .; j_call: TRBJ2-5; clone_size: few; cdr3_aa: ASSLLGETQY
v_call: TRBV4-3; d_call: TRBD1; j_call: TRBJ1-3; clone_size: .; cdr3_aa: ASSQTTGLSGNTIY
v_call: TRBV5-1; d_call: .; j_call: TRBJ2-1; clone_size: .; cdr3_aa: ASSTGVNNEQF
v_call: TRBV6-4; d_call: .; j_call: TRBJ1-5; clone_size: .; cdr3_aa: ASSPGLSNQPQH
v_call: TRBV19; d_call: TRBD1; j_call: TRBJ1-2; clone_size: once; cdr3_aa: ASSNRDRKNYGYT
v_call: TRBV11-2; d_call: .; j_call: TRBJ2-2; clone_size: .; cdr3_aa: ASSLSNRVSYTGELF
v_call: TRBV5-4; d_call: TRBD1; j_call: TRBJ1-2; clone_size: .; cdr3_aa: ASNEQGRFGYT
v_call: TRBV6-5; d_call: .; j_call: TRBJ1-6; clone_size: .; cdr3_aa: ASSYDSSYNSPLH
v_call: TRBV19; d_call: TRBD2; j_call: TRBJ2-3; clone_size: .; cdr3_aa: ASSLGGASADTQY
v_call: TRBV30; d_call: TRBD1; j_call: TRBJ1-1; clone_size: .; cdr3_aa: AWSATGGANTEAF
v_call: TRBV28; d_call: .; j_call: TRBJ1-3; clone_size: .; cdr3_aa: ASSMGGGNTIY
v_call: TRBV5-1; d_call: TRBD1; j_call: TRBJ1-6; clone_size: .; cdr3_aa: ASSLGQGGNSPLH
v_call: TRBV5-1; d_call: .; j_call: TRBJ1-1; clone_size: .; cdr3_aa: ASSLNTAKNTEAF